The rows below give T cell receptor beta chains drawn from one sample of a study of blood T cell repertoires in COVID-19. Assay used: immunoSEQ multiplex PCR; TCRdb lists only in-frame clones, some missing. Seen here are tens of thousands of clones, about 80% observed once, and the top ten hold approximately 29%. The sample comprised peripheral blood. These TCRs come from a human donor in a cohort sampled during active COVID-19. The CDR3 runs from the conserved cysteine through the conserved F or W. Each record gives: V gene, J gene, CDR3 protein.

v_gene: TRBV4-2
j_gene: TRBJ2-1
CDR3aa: CASSQQGYEQFF

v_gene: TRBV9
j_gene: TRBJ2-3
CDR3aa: CASSSTSGGDTQYF

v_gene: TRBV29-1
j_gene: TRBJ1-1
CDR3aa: CSVEAGGTGGTEAFF

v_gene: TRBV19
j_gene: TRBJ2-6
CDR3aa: CASSTHGRTGSSGANVLTF

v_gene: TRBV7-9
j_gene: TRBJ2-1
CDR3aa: CASSLTTSGGPSSYNEQFF

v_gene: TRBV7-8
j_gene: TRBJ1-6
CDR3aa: CASSSGQVNNSPLHF

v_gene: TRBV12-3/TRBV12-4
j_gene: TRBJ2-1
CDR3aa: CASSLDRGVTFF

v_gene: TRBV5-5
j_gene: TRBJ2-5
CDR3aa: CASRDGGETQYF

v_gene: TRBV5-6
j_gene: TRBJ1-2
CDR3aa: CASSPGTGLIRGYTF

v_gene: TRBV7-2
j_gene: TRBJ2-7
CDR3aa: CASSLGAEQYF

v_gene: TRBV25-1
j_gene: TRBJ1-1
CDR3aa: CASSELGRTEAFF

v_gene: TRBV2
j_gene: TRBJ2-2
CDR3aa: CASLDRSSGELFF

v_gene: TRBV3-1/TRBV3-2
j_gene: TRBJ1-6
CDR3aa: CASSQDGGRRSPLHF

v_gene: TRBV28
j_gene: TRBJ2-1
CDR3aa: CASMLAGREYNEQFF

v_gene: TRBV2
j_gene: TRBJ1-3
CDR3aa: CASRNTGTGNTIYF

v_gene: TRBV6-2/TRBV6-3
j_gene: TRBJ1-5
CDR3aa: CASSQGQGRRNQPQHF

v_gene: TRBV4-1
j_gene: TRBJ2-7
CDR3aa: CASSQGNPGTGISYEQYF

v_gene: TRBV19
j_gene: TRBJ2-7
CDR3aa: CASSIEASGGYEQYF

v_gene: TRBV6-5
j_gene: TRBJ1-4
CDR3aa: CASSYSPGADEKLFF

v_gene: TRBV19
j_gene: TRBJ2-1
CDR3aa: CASSIGTGPYNEQFF

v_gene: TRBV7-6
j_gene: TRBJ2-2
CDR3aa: CASSLGGLGTGELFF

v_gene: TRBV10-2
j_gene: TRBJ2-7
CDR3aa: CASRGGLPSSYEQYF

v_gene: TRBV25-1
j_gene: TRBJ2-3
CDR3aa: CASRSGGRDTQYF

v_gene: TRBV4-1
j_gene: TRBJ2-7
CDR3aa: CASSQQGDHEQYF

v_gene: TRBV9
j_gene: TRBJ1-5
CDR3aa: CASSVVDRGRQPQHF

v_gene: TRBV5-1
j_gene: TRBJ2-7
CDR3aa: CASSLGLTSGVPYEQYF

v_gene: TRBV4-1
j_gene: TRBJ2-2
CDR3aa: CASSQGYTGTNTGELFF

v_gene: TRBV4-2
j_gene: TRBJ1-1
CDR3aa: CASSQDRTGVLRAFF

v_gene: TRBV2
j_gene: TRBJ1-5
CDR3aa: CASSIHQGGDEGNQPQHF

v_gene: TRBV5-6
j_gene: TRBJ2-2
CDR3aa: CASSQGAGELFF

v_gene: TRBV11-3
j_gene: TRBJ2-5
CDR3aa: CASSLAFGGETQYF

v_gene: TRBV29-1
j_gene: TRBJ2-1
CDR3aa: CSGASTGVNEQFF

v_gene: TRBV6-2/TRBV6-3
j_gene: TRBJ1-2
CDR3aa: CASSSRDSGGYTF

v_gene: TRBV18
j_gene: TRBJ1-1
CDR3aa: CASSLRTGMNTEAFF

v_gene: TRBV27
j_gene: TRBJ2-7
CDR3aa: CASSRTSGGYEQYF

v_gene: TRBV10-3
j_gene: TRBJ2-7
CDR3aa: CAIGRTGGYEQYF

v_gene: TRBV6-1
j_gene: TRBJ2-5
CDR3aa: CASSEIFVSVQETQYF

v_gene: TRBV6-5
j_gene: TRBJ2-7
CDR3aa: CASSWGTGTREQYF

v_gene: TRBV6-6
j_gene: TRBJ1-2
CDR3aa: CASSPRVGQGAMKGYTF

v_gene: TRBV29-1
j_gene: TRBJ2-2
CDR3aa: CSVLERGVTGELFF

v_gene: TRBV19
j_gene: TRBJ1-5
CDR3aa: CASRDRQGFGNQPQHF

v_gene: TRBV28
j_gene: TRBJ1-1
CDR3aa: CASSFEGEGNTEAFF

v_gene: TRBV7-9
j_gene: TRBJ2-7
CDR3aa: CASGDRGREQYF

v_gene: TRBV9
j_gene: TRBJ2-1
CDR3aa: CASSVVGTDYNEQFF

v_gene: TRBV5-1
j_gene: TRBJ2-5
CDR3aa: CASSSGLAAKETQYF

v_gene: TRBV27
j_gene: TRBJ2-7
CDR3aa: CASSKYRDYEQYF

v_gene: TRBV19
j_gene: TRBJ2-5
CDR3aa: CASSGNGLAGGLETQYF

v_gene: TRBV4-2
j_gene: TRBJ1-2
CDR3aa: CASSPPQGENYGYTF

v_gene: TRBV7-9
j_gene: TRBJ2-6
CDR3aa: CASSPRRDSGANVLTF

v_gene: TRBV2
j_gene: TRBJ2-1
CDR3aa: CASSPGGSSYNEQFF